This T cell receptor (beta chain) was captured by sequencing in a study of early T cells in non-severe SARS-CoV-2 infection. Study-wide context: Investigators sequenced bulk RNA drawn from unsorted whole blood, and chains remained unpaired.

Unique molecular identifiers were added to individual cDNA molecules. TCRdb re-analysed the 5' RACE reads in MiXCR, keeping a single row per CDR3 protein. Of approximately 88,000 distinct CDR3 sequences listed, roughly 13% are singletons. There are 15 residues in the CDR3. Losses at the gene ends were 6 bases for V and 6 bases for J; bases not matched to a gene: 10. Germline CDR1 reads SGHTA; CDR2 reads FQGTGA. In its sample, this clonotype was seen many times. The antigen remains unidentified. Broader study findings: In VDJdb matching, anti-spike CD8 responses were favored while private and CD4 specificities went missing.

This receptor was identified in an adult who was a healthcare worker with PCR-confirmed SARS-CoV-2 infection or an uninfected control (not recorded which). The sample was whole blood. J is TRBJ2-1 and V is TRBV7-3; 8 nucleotides agree with TRBD1. The CDR3 sequence is CASSPPQGALNEQFF. The CDR3 DNA is TGTGCCAGCAGTCCACCCCAGGGGGCTCTCAATGAGCAGTTCTTC.